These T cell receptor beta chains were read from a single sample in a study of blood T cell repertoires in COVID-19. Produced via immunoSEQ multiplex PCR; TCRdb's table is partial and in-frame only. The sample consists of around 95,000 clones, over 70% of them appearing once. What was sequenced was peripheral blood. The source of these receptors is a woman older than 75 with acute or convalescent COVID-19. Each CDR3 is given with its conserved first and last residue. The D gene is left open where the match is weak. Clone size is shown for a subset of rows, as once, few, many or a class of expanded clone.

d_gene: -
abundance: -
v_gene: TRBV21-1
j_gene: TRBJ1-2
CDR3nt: TGTGCCAGCCGTGTACAGGGCCAGAATGGCTACACCTTC
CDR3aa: CASRVQGQNGYTF

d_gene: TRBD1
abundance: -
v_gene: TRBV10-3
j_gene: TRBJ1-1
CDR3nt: TGTGCCATCAAACCCGGGACAGGGTCCACTGAAGCTTTCTTT
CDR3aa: CAIKPGTGSTEAFF

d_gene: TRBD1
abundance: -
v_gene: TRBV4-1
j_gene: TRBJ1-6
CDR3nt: TGCGCCAGCAGTCTGGACAGGGCCAATTCACCCCTCCACTTT
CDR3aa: CASSLDRANSPLHF

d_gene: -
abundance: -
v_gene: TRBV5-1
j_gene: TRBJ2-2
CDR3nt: TGCGCCAGCAGCTTGTTTGGGCCCGGGGAGCTGTTTTTT
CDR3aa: CASSLFGPGELFF

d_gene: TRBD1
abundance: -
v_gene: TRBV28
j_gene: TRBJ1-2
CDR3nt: TGTGCCAGCAGATACCGACAGGGGGCGATTGGTGGCTACACCTTC
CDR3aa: CASRYRQGAIGGYTF

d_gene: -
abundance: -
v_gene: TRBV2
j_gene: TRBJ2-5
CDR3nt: TGTGCCAGCAGTAACAGGGAAGAGACCCAGTACTTC
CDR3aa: CASSNREETQYF

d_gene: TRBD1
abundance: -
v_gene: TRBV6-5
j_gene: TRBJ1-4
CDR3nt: TGTGCCAGCAGTTTGGACAGGGCGCGCACTAATGAAAAACTGTTTTTT
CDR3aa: CASSLDRARTNEKLFF

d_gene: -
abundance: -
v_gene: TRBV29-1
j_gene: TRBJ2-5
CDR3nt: TGCAGCGTTAGAGGACAGAAGGTAGAGACCCAGTACTTC
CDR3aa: CSVRGQKVETQYF

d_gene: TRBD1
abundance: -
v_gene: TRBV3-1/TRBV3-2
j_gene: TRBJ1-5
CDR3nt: TGTGCCAGCAGCCAAGACAAGGACAGGGGGCAGGCGCCCCAGCATTTT
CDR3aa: CASSQDKDRGQAPQHF

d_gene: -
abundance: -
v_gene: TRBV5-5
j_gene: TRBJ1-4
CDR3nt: TGTGCCAGCAGCATAAGACAGCCGCCTAATGAAAAACTGTTTTTT
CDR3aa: CASSIRQPPNEKLFF

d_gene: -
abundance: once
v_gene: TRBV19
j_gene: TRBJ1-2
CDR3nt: TGTGCCAGTATGTCAGTCGCTAACTATGGCTACACCTTC
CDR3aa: CASMSVANYGYTF

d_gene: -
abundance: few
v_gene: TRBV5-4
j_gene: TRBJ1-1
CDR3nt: TGTGCCAGCAGCTTGACGGGTGCTGGCACTGAAGCTTTCTTT
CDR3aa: CASSLTGAGTEAFF

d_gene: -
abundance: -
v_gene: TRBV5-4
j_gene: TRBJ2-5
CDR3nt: TGTGCCAGCAGGAGCCTACAGGGGCGGGGGACCCAGTACTTC
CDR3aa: CASRSLQGRGTQYF

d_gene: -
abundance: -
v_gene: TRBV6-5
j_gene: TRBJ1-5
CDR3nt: TGTGCCAGCAGTATCCGGGAGGGAGCCGATCAGCCCCAGCATTTT
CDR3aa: CASSIREGADQPQHF

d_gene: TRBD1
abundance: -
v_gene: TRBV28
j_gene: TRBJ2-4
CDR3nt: TGTGCCAGCAGTTCACGGACAGGACGCCGAAACATTCAGTACTTC
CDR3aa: CASSSRTGRRNIQYF

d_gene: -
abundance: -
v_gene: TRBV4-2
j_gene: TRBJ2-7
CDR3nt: TGTGCCAGCAGCCGGCAGGGGTTTTCGGCCTACGAGCAGTACTTC
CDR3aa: CASSRQGFSAYEQYF

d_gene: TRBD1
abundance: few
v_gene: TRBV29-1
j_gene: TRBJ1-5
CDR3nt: TGCAGCGTTGCCGGACAGGGGGGATCCACCCAGCCCCAGCATTTT
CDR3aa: CSVAGQGGSTQPQHF